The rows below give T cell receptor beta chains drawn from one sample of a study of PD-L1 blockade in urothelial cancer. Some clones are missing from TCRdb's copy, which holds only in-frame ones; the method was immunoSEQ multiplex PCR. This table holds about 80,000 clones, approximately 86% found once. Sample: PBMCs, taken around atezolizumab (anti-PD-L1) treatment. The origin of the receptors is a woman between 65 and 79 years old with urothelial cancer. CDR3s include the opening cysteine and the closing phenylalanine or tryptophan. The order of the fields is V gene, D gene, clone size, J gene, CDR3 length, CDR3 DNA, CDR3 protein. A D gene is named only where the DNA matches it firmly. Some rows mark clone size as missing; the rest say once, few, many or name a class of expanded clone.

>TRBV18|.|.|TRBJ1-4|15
TGTGCCAGCTCACCAACAGACCCGTTCAATGAAAAACTGTTTTTT
CASSPTDPFNEKLFF
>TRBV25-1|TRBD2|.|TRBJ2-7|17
TGTGCCAGCAGTCGATTGGGGGGGGTTCGTAGGGCCTACGAGCAGTACTTC
CASSRLGGVRRAYEQYF
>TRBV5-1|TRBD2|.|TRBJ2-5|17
TGCGCCAGCAGCACCGGACTAGCGGGAGCTTTTAAAGAGACCCAGTACTTC
CASSTGLAGAFKETQYF
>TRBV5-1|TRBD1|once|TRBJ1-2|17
TGCGCCAGCAGCTTGGACCTTGGGACAGGGGGACTGGGTGGCTACACCTTC
CASSLDLGTGGLGGYTF
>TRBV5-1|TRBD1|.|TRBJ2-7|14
TGCGCCAGCAGCTTGGGGACAGGTCCCTACGAGCAGTACTTC
CASSLGTGPYEQYF
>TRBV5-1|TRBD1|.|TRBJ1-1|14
TGCGCCAGCAGCTTAGGGACAGGGAACACTGAAGCTTTCTTT
CASSLGTGNTEAFF
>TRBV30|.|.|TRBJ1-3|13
TGTGCCTGGAGTACTGGGCCCGGAAACACCATATATTTT
CAWSTGPGNTIYF
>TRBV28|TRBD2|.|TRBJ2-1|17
TGTGCCAGCAGTTCTCGACGACTAGCGGGAATGGACAATGAGCAGTTCTTC
CASSSRRLAGMDNEQFF
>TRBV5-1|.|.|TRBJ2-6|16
TGCGCCAGCAGCTCCGTCATGGGGCATGGGGCCAACGTCCTGACTTTC
CASSSVMGHGANVLTF
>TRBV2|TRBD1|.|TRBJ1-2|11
TGTGCCAGGGGGACAGGGGATGGCTACACCTTC
CARGTGDGYTF
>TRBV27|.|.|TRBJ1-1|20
TGTGCCAGCAGCTATGATCCCGAGGGACAAAATCACCGCGGGTACACTGAAGCTTTCTTT
CASSYDPEGQNHRGYTEAFF
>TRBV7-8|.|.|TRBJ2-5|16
TGTGCCAGCAGCTTAGGTTTAGGTCTAGCGCAAGAGACCCAGTACTTC
CASSLGLGLAQETQYF
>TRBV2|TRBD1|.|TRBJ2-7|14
TGTGCCAGCAGTCGACAGGGGAGCTTCTACGAGCAGTACTTC
CASSRQGSFYEQYF
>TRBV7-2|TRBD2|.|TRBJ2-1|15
TGTGCCAGCAGCCTAGGACTAGCGGGCTACAATGAGCAGTTCTTC
CASSLGLAGYNEQFF
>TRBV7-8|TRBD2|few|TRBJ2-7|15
TGTGCCAGCAGCCTAACTAGCGGGGCTCCCTACGAGCAGTACTTC
CASSLTSGAPYEQYF
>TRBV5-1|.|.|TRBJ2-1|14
TGCGCCAGCATGGTCCAGGCGAGCTACAATGAGCAGTTCTTC
CASMVQASYNEQFF
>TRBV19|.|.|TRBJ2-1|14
TGTGCCAGTAGTACACTAGCCAACTACAATGAGCAGTTCTTC
CASSTLANYNEQFF
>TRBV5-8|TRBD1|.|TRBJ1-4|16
TGTGCCAGCAGCTTGTTGGGACAGGGGTTAAGGGAAAAACTGTTTTTT
CASSLLGQGLREKLFF
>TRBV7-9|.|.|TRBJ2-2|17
TGTGCCAGCAGCCTAAGCCCCGGGGACACATCCACCGGGGAGCTGTTTTTT
CASSLSPGDTSTGELFF
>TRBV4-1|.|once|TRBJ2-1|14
TGCGCCAGCAGCTCTTACCGGGACACCAATGAGCAGTTCTTC
CASSSYRDTNEQFF
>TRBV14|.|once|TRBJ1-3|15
TGTGCCAGCAGCCAATTCAGGCACTCTGGAAACACCATATATTTT
CASSQFRHSGNTIYF
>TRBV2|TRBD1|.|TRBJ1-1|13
TGTGCCAGCAGCAGGGGACAGGGGACTGAAGCTTTCTTT
CASSRGQGTEAFF
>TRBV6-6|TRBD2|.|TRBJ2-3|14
TGTGCCACCGACAGCGGGGGGGCCGCAGATACGCAGTATTTT
CATDSGGAADTQYF
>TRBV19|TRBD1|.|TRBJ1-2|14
TGTGCCAGTAGGCGCGACAGGGTCTACTATGGCTACACCTTC
CASRRDRVYYGYTF
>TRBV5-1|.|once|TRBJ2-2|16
TGCGCCAGCAGCAAGACGGGGGTATCTACAGCCGGGGAGCTGTTTTTT
CASSKTGVSTAGELFF
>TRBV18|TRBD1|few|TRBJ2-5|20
TGTGCCAGCTCAGCCCAGACGACACAAACCGGGACAGGAGCCCCGGAGACCCAGTACTTC
CASSAQTTQTGTGAPETQYF
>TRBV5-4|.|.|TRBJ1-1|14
TGTGCCAGCAGCTCGGGGGTCCAGGACACTGAAGCTTTCTTT
CASSSGVQDTEAFF
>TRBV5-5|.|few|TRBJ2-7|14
TGTGCCAGCAGCCCGATGGGAGGCTCCTACGAGCAGTACTTC
CASSPMGGSYEQYF
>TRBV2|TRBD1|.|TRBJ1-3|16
TGTGCCAGCAGCCCCGGGACAGGGGGATTTGGAAACACCATATATTTT
CASSPGTGGFGNTIYF
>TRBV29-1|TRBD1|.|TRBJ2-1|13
TGCAGCGTCGGGACAGGGGGCTGGGATGAGCAGTTCTTC
CSVGTGGWDEQFF